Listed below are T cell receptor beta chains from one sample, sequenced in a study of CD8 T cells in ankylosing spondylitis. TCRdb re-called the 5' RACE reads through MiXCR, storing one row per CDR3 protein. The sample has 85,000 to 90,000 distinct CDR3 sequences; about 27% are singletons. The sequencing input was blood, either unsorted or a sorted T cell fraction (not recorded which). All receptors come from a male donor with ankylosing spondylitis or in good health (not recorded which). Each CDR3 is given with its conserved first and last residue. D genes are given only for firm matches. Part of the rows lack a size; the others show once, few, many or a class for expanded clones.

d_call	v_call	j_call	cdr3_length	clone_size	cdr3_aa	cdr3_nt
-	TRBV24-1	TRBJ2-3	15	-	CATSDPTFSTDTQYF	TGTGCCACCAGTGACCCGACTTTTAGCACAGATACGCAGTATTTT
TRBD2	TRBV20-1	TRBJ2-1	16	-	CSARGGLADSYNEQFF	TGCAGTGCTAGAGGGGGACTAGCGGACTCCTACAATGAGCAGTTCTTC
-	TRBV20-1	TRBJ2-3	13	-	CSVSPTAADTQYF	TGCAGTGTTAGCCCAACTGCCGCCGATACGCAGTATTTT
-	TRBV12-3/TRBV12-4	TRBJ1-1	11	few	CASSLGDEAFF	TGTGCCAGCAGTTTGGGGGATGAGGCTTTCTTT
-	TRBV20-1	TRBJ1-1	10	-	CSASNTEAFF	TGCAGTGCTAGCAACACTGAAGCTTTCTTT
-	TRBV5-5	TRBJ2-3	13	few	CASSLVFTDTQYF	TGTGCCAGCAGCTTGGTTTTTACTGATACGCAGTATTTT
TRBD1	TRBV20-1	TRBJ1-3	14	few	CSADTGGSGNTIYF	TGCAGTGCTGACACAGGGGGCTCTGGAAACACCATATATTTT
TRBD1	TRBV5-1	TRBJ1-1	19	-	CASSLVVGWTGNMNTEAFF	TGCGCCAGCAGCTTGGTTGTGGGATGGACAGGTAACATGAACACTGAAGCTTTCTTT
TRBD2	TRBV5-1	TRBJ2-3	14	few	CASSSGRDRYTQYF	TGCGCCAGCAGCTCCGGGAGGGACCGGTATACGCAGTATTTT
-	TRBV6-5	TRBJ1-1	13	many	CASSLQVNTEAFF	TGTGCCAGCAGCCTACAGGTGAACACTGAAGCTTTCTTT
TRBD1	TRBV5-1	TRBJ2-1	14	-	CASRLTTGGSEQFF	TGCGCCAGCAGATTAACCACAGGGGGTTCTGAGCAGTTCTTC
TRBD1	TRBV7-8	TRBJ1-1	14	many	CASSGNRQGGEAFF	TGTGCCAGCAGCGGAAACCGACAGGGGGGGGAAGCTTTCTTT
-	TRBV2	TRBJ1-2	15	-	CASSEAPTAGYGYTF	TGTGCCAGCAGTGAAGCCCCCACGGCGGGCTATGGCTACACCTTC
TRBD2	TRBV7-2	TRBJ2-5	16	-	CASSPPSGGRVETQYF	TGTGCCAGCAGCCCGCCTAGCGGGGGGCGAGTGGAGACCCAGTACTTC
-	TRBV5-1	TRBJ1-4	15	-	CASSLRPGVNEKLFF	TGCGCCAGCAGCTTGCGGCCAGGAGTTAATGAAAAACTGTTTTTT
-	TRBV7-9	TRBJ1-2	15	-	CASSTFRGPPYGYTF	TGTGCCAGCAGCACATTCCGGGGTCCCCCATATGGCTACACCTTC